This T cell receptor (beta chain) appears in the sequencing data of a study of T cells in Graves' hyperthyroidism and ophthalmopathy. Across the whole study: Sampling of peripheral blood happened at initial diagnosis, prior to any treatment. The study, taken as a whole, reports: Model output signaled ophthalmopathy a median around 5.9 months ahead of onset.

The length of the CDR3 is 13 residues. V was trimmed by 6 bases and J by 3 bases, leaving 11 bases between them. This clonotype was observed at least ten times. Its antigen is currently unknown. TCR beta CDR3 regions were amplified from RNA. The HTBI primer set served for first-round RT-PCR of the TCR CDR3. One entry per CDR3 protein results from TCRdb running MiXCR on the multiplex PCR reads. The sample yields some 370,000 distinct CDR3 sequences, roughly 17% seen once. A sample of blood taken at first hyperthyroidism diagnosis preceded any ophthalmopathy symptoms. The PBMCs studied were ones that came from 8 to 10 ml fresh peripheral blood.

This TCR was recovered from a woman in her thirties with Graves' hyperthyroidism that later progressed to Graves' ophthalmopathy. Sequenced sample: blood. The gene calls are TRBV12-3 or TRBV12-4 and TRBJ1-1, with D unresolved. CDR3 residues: CASSDSPHTEAFF. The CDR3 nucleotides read TGTGCCAGCAGCGACTCACCCCACACTGAAGCTTTCTTT.